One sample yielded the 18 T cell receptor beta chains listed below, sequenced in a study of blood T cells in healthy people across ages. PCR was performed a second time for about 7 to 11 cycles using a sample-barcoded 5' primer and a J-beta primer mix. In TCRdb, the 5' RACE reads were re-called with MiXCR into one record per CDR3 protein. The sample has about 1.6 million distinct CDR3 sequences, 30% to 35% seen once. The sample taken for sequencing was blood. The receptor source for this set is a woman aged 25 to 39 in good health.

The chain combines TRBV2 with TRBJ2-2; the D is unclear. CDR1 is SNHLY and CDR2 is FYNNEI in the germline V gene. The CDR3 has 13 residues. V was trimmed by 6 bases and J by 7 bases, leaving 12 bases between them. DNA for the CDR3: TGTGCCAGCAGCCCAGCCTCGGGCGGGGAGCTGTTTTTT. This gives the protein CASSPASGGELFF.

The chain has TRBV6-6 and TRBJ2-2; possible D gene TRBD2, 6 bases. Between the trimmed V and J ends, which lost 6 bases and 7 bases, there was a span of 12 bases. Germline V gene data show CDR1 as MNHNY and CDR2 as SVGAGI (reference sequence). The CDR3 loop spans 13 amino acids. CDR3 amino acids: CASRLLGGGELFF. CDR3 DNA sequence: TGTGCCAGCAGACTACTCGGGGGCGGGGAGCTGTTTTTT.

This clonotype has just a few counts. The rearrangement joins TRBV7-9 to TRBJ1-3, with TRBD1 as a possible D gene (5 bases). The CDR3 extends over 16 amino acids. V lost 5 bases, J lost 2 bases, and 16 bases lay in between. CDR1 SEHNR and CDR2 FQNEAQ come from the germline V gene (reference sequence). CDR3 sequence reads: CASSTTQGGAGNTIYF. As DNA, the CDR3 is TGTGCCAGCAGCACTACGCAGGGAGGAGCTGGAAACACCATATATTTT.

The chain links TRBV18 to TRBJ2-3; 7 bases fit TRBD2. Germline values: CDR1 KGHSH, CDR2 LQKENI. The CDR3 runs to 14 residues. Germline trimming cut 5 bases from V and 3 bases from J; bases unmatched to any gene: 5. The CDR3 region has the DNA TGTGCCAGCTCAAGACTAGCTGCAACAGATACGCAGTATTTT. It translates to CASSRLAATDTQYF.

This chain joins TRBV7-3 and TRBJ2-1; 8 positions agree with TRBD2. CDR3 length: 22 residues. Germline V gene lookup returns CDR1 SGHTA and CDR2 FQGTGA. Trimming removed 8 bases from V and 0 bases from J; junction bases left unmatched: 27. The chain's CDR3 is CASRDGGGWNWISLSSYNEQFF. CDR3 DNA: TGTGCCAGCCGCGACGGGGGGGGATGGAACTGGATCAGCTTGAGCTCCTACAATGAGCAGTTCTTC.

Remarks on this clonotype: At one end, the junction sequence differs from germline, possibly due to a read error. The CDR3 loop reads CASNLSPTDTQYF. CDR3 DNA: TGTGCCAGCAACTTAAGTCCCACGGATACGCAGTATTTT. The V call is TRBV7-3, the J call TRBJ2-3; D is undetermined. Germline V CDR1 and CDR2: SGHTA, FQGTGA. The CDR3 sequence is 13 residues long.

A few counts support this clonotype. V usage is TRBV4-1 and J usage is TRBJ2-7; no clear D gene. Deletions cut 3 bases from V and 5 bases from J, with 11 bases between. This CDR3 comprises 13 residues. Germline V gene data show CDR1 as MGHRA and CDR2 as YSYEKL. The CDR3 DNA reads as TGCGCCAGCAGCCATCCCTTTAAAGACGAGCAGTACTTC. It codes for CASSHPFKDEQYF.

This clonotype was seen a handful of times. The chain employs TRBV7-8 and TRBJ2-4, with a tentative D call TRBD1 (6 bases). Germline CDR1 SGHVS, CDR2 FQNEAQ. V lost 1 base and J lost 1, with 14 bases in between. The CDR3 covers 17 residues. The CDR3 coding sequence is TGTGCCAGCAGCTTAGGACAGGCTTATATGGCCAAAAACATTCAGTACTTC. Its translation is CASSLGQAYMAKNIQYF.

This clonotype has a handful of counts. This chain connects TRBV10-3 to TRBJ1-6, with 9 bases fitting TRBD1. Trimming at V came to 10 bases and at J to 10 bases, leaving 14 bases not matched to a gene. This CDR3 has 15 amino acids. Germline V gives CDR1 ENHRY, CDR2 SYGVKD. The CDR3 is CATGGSGQGKSPLHF. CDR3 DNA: TGTGCCACGGGAGGATCGGGACAGGGAAAATCACCCCTCCACTTT.

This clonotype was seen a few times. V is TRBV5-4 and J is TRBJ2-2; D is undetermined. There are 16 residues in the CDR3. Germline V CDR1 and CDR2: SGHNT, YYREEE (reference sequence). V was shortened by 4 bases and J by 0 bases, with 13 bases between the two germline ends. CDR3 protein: CASSGIGSANTGELFF. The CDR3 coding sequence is TGTGCCAGCAGCGGAATCGGGTCAGCGAACACCGGGGAGCTGTTTTTT.

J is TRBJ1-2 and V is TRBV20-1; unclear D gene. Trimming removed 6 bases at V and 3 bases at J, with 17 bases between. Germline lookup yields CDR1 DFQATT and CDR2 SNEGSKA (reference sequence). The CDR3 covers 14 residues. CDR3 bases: TGCAGTGCACTTTCGTCGGGTTACTACTATGGCTACACCTTC. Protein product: CSALSSGYYYGYTF.

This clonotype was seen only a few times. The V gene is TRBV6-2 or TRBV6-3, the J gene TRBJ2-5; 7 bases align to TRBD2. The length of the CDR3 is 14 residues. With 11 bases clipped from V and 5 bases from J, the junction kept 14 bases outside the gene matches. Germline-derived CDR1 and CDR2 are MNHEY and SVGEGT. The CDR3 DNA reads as TGTGCCGGGTCGCCAGGAGCGGGAATTGAGACCCAGTACTTC. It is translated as CAGSPGAGIETQYF.

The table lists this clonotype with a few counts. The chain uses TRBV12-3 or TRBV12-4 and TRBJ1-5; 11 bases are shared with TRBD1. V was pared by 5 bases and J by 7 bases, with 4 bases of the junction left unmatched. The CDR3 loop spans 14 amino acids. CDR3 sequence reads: CASSPGDRGQPQHF. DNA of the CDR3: TGTGCCAGCAGTCCCGGGGACAGGGGGCAGCCCCAGCATTTT.

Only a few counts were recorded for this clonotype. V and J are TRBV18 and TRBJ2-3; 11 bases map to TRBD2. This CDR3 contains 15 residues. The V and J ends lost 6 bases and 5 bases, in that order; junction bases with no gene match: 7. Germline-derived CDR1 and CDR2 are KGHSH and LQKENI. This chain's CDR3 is CASSQLAGEVDTQYF. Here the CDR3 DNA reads TGTGCCAGCTCTCAACTAGCGGGAGAAGTAGATACGCAGTATTTT. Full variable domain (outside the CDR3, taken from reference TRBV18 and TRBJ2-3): NAGVMQNPRHLVRRRGQEARLRCSPMKGHSHVYWYRQLPEEGLKFMVYLQKENIIDESGMPKERFSAEFPKEGPSILRIQQVVRGDSAAYFCASSQLAGEVDTQYFGPGTRLTVL.

Written as DNA, the CDR3 is TGTGCCACCAGTGGCGGGACTAAAAGCACAGATACGCAGTATTTT. It translates to CATSGGTKSTDTQYF. The J gene is TRBJ2-3, the V gene TRBV24-1, with TRBD2 matching over 7 bases. The germline V gene has CDR1 KGHDR and CDR2 SFDVKD. The V gene end was trimmed by 5 bases and the J gene end by 0 bases; junction bases not matched to a gene: 4. The CDR3 has 15 residues.

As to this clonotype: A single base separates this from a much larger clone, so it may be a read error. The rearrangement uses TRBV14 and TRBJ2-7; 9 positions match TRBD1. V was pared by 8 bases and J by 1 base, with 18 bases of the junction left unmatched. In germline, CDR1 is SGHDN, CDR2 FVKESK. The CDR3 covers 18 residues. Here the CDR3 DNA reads TGTGCCAGCGGTCCCCTCTCGCTTAGACAGGGGGGGTCCTACGAGCAGTACTTC. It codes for CASGPLSLRQGGSYEQYF.

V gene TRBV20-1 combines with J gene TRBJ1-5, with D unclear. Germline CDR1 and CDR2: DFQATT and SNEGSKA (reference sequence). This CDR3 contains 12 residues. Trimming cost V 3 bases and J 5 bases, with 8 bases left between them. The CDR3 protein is CSARRADQPQHF. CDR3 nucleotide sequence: TGCAGTGCTAGGCGGGCTGATCAGCCCCAGCATTTT.

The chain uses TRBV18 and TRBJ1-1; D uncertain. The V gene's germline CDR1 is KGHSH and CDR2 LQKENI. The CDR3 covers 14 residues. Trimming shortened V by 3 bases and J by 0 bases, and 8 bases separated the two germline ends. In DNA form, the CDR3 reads TGTGCCAGCTCACCTATTGGGTTGAACACTGAAGCTTTCTTT. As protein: CASSPIGLNTEAFF.